One and the same sample provided the 14 T cell receptor beta chains below, sequenced in a study of shared clonotypes between healthy human individuals. Data came from immunoSEQ multiplex PCR; TCRdb stores just in-frame clones and leaves some out. The data contain some 1.5 million clones, around 98% of them singletons. Specimen: naive CD4+ T cells sorted from blood. Described subset: CD45RA+ positively selected. The receptors were gathered from a young man in good health.

This chain connects TRBV4-1 to TRBJ1-2; a possible D gene is TRBD1 (6 bases). Deletions cut 3 bases from V and 2 bases from J, with 13 bases between. The CDR3 sequence is 15 residues long. From germline, CDR1 is MGHRA and CDR2 YSYEKL. The CDR3 loop reads CASSHLGRGNYGYTF. DNA for the CDR3: TGCGCCAGCAGCCATCTTGGGAGGGGGAACTATGGCTACACCTTC.

The chain joins TRBV19 to TRBJ1-5, with D possibly matching TRBD1 (6 bases). The CDR3 is 15 residues long. The germline gives CDR1 LNHDA, CDR2 SQIVND (reference sequence). V was clipped by 3 bases and J by 4 bases, with 13 bases between them. In DNA, the CDR3 is TGTGCCAGTAGTATCAGTGGGACACCAAATCAGCCCCAGCATTTT. Protein sequence: CASSISGTPNQPQHF.

The chain employs TRBV6-5 and TRBJ2-5; D is undetermined. The germline V gene has CDR1 MNHEY and CDR2 SVGAGI. Trimming removed 6 bases from V and 2 bases from J, with 10 bases in between. CDR3 length: 13 residues. The CDR3 nucleotides are TGTGCCAGCAGATCGACGATTCAAGAGACCCAGTACTTC. Translation gives CASRSTIQETQYF.

The V gene is TRBV29-1, the J gene TRBJ2-7; 13 bases are shared with TRBD2. This CDR3 comprises 14 residues. The ends lost 6 bases at V and 3 bases at J; junction bases unmatched: 5. The germline V gene has CDR1 SQVTM and CDR2 ANQGSEA. In DNA, the CDR3 is TGCAGCGTCAAGACTAGCGGGAGGTTCTACGAGCAGTACTTC. Translation gives CSVKTSGRFYEQYF.

V is TRBV5-4 and J is TRBJ2-7, with D tentatively TRBD2 (6 bases). Deletions cut 4 bases from V and 0 bases from J, with 20 bases between. Germline CDR1 is SGHNT and CDR2 is YYREEE (reference sequence). CDR3 length: 17 amino acids. The CDR3 nucleotides read TGTGCCAGCAGCCGGGGAAGAGCGGGCCTGAGCTCCTACGAGCAGTACTTC. Translation gives CASSRGRAGLSSYEQYF.

V is TRBV27 and J is TRBJ2-1; 9 nucleotides align to TRBD2. The CDR3 extends over 16 amino acids. With V trimmed by 2 bases and J by 7 bases, 9 bases remained unmatched. The germline V gene encodes CDR1 MNHEY and CDR2 SMNVEV (reference sequence). The CDR3: CASSLLAGGKRNEQFF. The CDR3, as DNA: TGTGCCAGCAGTTTACTCGCGGGAGGGAAAAGAAATGAGCAGTTCTTC.

This chain links TRBV9 with TRBJ2-2; a possible D gene is TRBD1 (6 bases). The germline gives CDR1 SGDLS, CDR2 YYNGEE. Trimming stripped 3 bases from V and 4 bases from J, with 16 bases between. The CDR3 has 16 residues. This CDR3 is CASSANPGVGTGELFF. The CDR3, as DNA: TGTGCCAGCAGCGCCAACCCAGGGGTGGGCACCGGGGAGCTGTTTTTT.

The chain couples TRBV5-5 to TRBJ2-3, with a weak D call TRBD1 (5 bases). The germline CDR1 and CDR2 sequences are SGHKS and YYEKEE (reference sequence). The V end lost 0 bases, the J end lost 2 bases, and 13 bases lay between the germline ends. The length of the CDR3 is 16 residues. For the CDR3, the DNA is TGTGCCAGCAGCTTGGCGCCAGGGTATGCCACAGATACGCAGTATTTT. Its translation: CASSLAPGYATDTQYF.

As concerns this clone: At one end the junction does not follow the germline gene, possibly because of a read error. This CDR3 reads CASSLFAGNAEAFF. The CDR3 coding sequence is TGTGCCAGCAGCTTATTTGCCGGGAACGCTGAAGCTTTCTTT. V is TRBV7-9 and J is TRBJ1-1, with D unresolved. The CDR3 consists of 14 residues. Germline assignment: CDR1 SEHNR and CDR2 FQNEAQ (reference sequence).

V usage is TRBV6-5 and J usage is TRBJ1-2; the D is unclear. Trimming shortened V by 0 bases and J by 7 bases, and 12 bases separated the two germline ends. This CDR3 has 14 residues. Germline lookup yields CDR1 MNHEY and CDR2 SVGAGI. This chain's CDR3 is CASSYSIAVLGYTF. The CDR3 DNA reads TGTGCCAGCAGTTACTCGATTGCAGTACTTGGCTACACCTTC.

This clone has only one observation. The chain has TRBV21-1 and TRBJ1-5. TRBV21-1 is classified as a pseudogene. There are 14 residues in the CDR3. The CDR3 bases are TGTGCCAGCAGCAAAGAAGGCCGAAATCAGCCCCAGCATTTT. This encodes CASSKEGRNQPQHF.

The chain couples TRBV28 to TRBJ2-6, with TRBD1 identical over 12 bases. CDR1 is MDHEN and CDR2 is SYDVKM in the germline V gene. V was pared by 5 bases and J by 2 bases, with 10 bases of the junction left unmatched. There are 19 residues in the CDR3. CDR3 in DNA: TGTGCCAGCAGTGCGCTATCGGGACAGGGGGCGCCTGGGGCCAACGTCCTGACTTTC. It is translated as CASSALSGQGAPGANVLTF.

V gene TRBV7-2 combines with J gene TRBJ2-1, with D unclear. The germline V and J ends were trimmed by 2 bases and 8 bases, with 13 bases remaining between them. Germline V gene sequence: CDR1 SGHTA, CDR2 FQGNSA. The CDR3 covers 14 residues. Here the CDR3 DNA reads TGTGCCAGCAGCTTAATTGATTGGGGTGATGAGCAGTTCTTC. Translating it yields CASSLIDWGDEQFF.

The rearrangement links TRBV30 to TRBJ2-7; 10 bases map to TRBD2. The CDR3 contains 16 residues. In germline, CDR1 is GTSNPN, CDR2 SVGIG (reference sequence). Here the CDR3 reads CALVNGWTSGKGEQYF. In nucleotides, the CDR3 is TGTGCTCTAGTCAATGGATGGACTAGCGGAAAGGGGGAGCAGTACTTC.